This T cell receptor (beta chain) was recovered during a study of Graves' ophthalmopathy and Graves' hyperthyroidism. Scientists amplified the TCR beta CDR3 regions from RNA transcripts. HTBI-primed first-round RT-PCR preceded second-round multiplex PCR. A single record per CDR3 protein comes from TCRdb applying MiXCR to the multiplex PCR reads. The table has more than 300,000 distinct CDR3 sequences, about 18% seen once; the top ten hold 2% to 3%. Exclusion covered patients with other autoimmune diseases or uncontrolled infections (as well as pregnancy or lactation). The table lists this clonotype with many counts. The CDR3 is made up of 12 amino acids. Deletions cut 1 base from V and 12 bases from J, with 15 bases between. Germline V gene lookup returns CDR1 SQVTM and CDR2 ANQGSEA.

The chain links TRBV29-1 to TRBJ1-1; tentative D call: TRBD1 (5 bases). Material for sequencing was peripheral blood. The receptor was isolated from an adult woman with stable Graves' hyperthyroidism. CDR3 amino acids: CSVEGTERGSFF. In DNA form, the CDR3 reads TGCAGCGTTGAAGGAACGGAAAGGGGCTCTTTCTTT. The full variable domain, in which reference TRBV29-1 and TRBJ1-1 provide the parts outside the CDR3, is SAVISQKPSRDICQRGTSLTIQCQVDSQVTMMFWYRQQPGQSLTLIATANQGSEATYESGFVIDKFPISRPNLTFSTLTVSNMSPEDSSIYLCSVEGTERGSFFGQGTRLTVV.